A single sample gave rise to the 18 T cell receptor beta chains below, sequenced in a study of T cell responses to AZD1222 COVID-19 vaccine. Some clones are missing from TCRdb's copy, which holds only in-frame ones; the method was immunoSEQ multiplex PCR. The sample lists 100,000 or so clones; approximately 89% were seen once. Sequenced here: peripheral blood, sampled 28 days after the second AZD1222 dose. These receptors were collected from an adult who received the AZD1222 COVID-19 vaccine.

This clone was counted a single time. The chain has TRBV5-1 and TRBJ2-2; no firm D call. The V end lost 5 bases, the J end lost 5 bases, and 7 bases lay between the germline ends. Germline values: CDR1 SGHRS, CDR2 YFSETQ. The length of the CDR3 is 12 residues. The CDR3 DNA is TGCGCCAGCAGGGGGAATACCGGGGAGCTGTTTTTT. Residues: CASRGNTGELFF.

The rearrangement links TRBV28 to TRBJ2-7; 8 positions agree with TRBD2. The CDR3 runs 14 residues. The germline gives CDR1 MDHEN, CDR2 SYDVKM. V lost 6 bases and J lost 0; bases outside the gene matches: 4. The CDR3 here is CASSRSGSSYEQYF. The CDR3 region has the DNA TGTGCCAGCAGCCGGAGCGGGAGCTCCTACGAGCAGTACTTC.

This clone occurred a few times. V usage is TRBV7-9 and J usage is TRBJ1-1, with a possible D match to TRBD1 (5 bases). Trimming pared 4 bases from V and 5 bases from J, leaving 14 bases between. Germline CDR1 and CDR2: SEHNR and FQNEAQ (reference sequence). The CDR3 is 14 residues long. The CDR3 DNA reads as TGTGCCAGCAGCTCCGGGCCGGGGGGGACTGAAGCTTTCTTT. It translates to CASSSGPGGTEAFF.

V is TRBV4-1 and J is TRBJ2-3; no clear D. Germline CDR1 and CDR2: MGHRA and YSYEKL. With 4 bases removed from V and 6 bases from J, the gap between germline ends came to 8 bases. This CDR3 is built from 12 residues. CDR3 region: CASSLIADTQYF. The DNA for the CDR3 is TGCGCCAGCAGCCTAATTGCGGATACGCAGTATTTT.

The genes are TRBV29-1 and TRBJ2-3; a possible D gene is TRBD2 (5 bases). Germline V lookup: CDR1 SQVTM, CDR2 ANQGSEA. V was cut by 3 bases and J by 6 bases, with 13 bases left in between. The CDR3 runs 13 residues. Written as DNA, the CDR3 is TGCAGCGTTGATCGAGGGAGTGAGGATACGCAGTATTTT. Translation: CSVDRGSEDTQYF.

The rearrangement links TRBV6-1 to TRBJ2-7; weak D call: TRBD2 (6 bases). The germline CDR1 and CDR2 sequences are MNHNS and SASEGT. Trimming stripped 1 base from V and 0 bases from J, with 19 bases between. CDR3 length: 18 amino acids. The CDR3 nucleotides are TGTGCCAGCAGTGAAGGGGCGGCTAGCGCCACTCTCTCCTACGAGCAGTACTTC. It codes for CASSEGAASATLSYEQYF.

The chain is built from TRBV7-9 and TRBJ2-1; D is perhaps TRBD2 (5 bases). The germline V and J ends were trimmed by 10 bases and 4 bases, with 14 bases remaining between them. This CDR3 region has 13 residues. CDR1 SEHNR and CDR2 FQNEAQ come from the germline V gene (reference sequence). The CDR3 spells CATQGSSYNEQFF. The DNA of the CDR3 is TGTGCCACCCAAGGGAGTAGTTACAATGAGCAGTTCTTC.

The V and J genes are TRBV6-1 and TRBJ1-1; possibly TRBD1 for D (5 bases). Trimming took off 3 bases at V and 0 bases at J, with 8 bases between the two ends. The CDR3 is 14 amino acids. CDR1 MNHNS and CDR2 SASEGT come from the germline V gene. The CDR3 sequence is CASSEGDLNTEAFF. The CDR3, as DNA: TGTGCCAGCAGTGAGGGGGATTTGAACACTGAAGCTTTCTTT.

This clone appeared a single time. V gene TRBV19 combines with J gene TRBJ2-2; TRBD2 matches at 9 bases. This CDR3 is built from 16 residues. After removal of 0 bases from V and 4 bases from J, the junction contained 3 bases not matched to a gene. Germline V gene sequence: CDR1 LNHDA, CDR2 SQIVND (reference sequence). The CDR3 DNA follows: TGTGCCAGTAGTATAGACTCGGGACTAGCCACCGGGGAGCTGTTTTTT. This translates into CASSIDSGLATGELFF.

This clone was observed once. The V call is TRBV4-2, the J call TRBJ1-6; D remains ambiguous. The germline V gene has CDR1 LGHNA and CDR2 YNFKEQ. Trimming took 0 bases from V and 7 from J, leaving 13 bases between them. CDR3 size: 16 residues. CDR3 residues: CASSQERGQKNSPLHF. Written as DNA, the CDR3 is TGTGCCAGCAGCCAAGAGCGTGGGCAGAAGAATTCACCCCTCCACTTT.

The gene calls are TRBV7-2 and TRBJ2-4, with 8 bases that match TRBD2. The CDR3 has 17 amino acids. The germline V gene encodes CDR1 SGHTA and CDR2 FQGNSA. V was clipped by 3 bases and J by 7 bases; unmatched bases: 14. The CDR3 nucleotides are TGTGCCAGCAGCTTTTTTCTTACGGGAGGGCGGGGGAACATTCAGTACTTC. Residues: CASSFFLTGGRGNIQYF.

The CDR3 loop is CASSPRASLELSGELFF. CDR3 in DNA: TGTGCCAGCAGCCCCCGGGCCTCCCTAGAGCTTTCCGGGGAGCTGTTTTTT. This chain uses TRBV7-8 with TRBJ2-2; D not certain. Looked up from germline, CDR1 is SGHVS and CDR2 is FQNEAQ. Trimming shortened V by 5 bases and J by 6 bases, and 22 bases separated the two germline ends. The CDR3 contains 17 residues.

The genes are TRBV30 and TRBJ1-2; the D is unclear. Germline values: CDR1 GTSNPN, CDR2 SVGIG (reference sequence). V shed 8 bases and J shed 0 bases, with 16 bases lying between them. CDR3 length: 14 residues. The CDR3 coding sequence is TGTGCCGGCCGCCCAAATTGGGCTAACTATGGCTACACCTTC. It yields the protein CAGRPNWANYGYTF.

This clone was counted a single time. V and J are TRBV11-2 and TRBJ1-1; the D is unclear. Germline V CDR1 and CDR2: SGHAT, FQNNGV. The CDR3 is made up of 11 amino acids. The V end was cut by 5 bases, the J end by 2 bases, with 3 bases between. The CDR3 DNA follows: TGTGCCAGCAGCGGAAACACTGAAGCTTTCTTT. It encodes CASSGNTEAFF.

This chain uses TRBV29-1 with TRBJ1-5, with TRBD1 matching 8 bases. This CDR3 contains 14 residues. Germline V CDR1 and CDR2: SQVTM, ANQGSEA. The trim removed 5 bases at V and 0 bases at J, leaving 3 bases unmatched. CDR3 sequence reads: CSVSTGDSNQPQHF. The CDR3 bases are TGCAGCGTTTCGACAGGGGATAGCAATCAGCCCCAGCATTTT.

This clone was found once. This chain joins TRBV7-6 and TRBJ1-2; 7 bases match TRBD1. Germline CDR1 SGHVS, CDR2 FNYEAQ. CDR3 length: 15 amino acids. With 1 base clipped from V and 3 bases from J, the junction kept 5 bases outside the gene matches. CDR3 DNA sequence: TGTGCCAGCAGCTTAGGACAGGGTGAAGACTATGGCTACACCTTC. This sequence encodes CASSLGQGEDYGYTF.

This clone came up once. The CDR3 sequence: CASSPDTANEKLFF. In DNA form, the CDR3 reads TGCGCCAGCAGCCCGGACACAGCTAATGAAAAACTGTTTTTT. This sequence joins TRBV5-1 and TRBJ1-4; maybe TRBD1 (5 bases). Germline CDR1 and CDR2: SGHRS and YFSETQ. V lost 4 bases and J 3 bases, leaving 10 bases between the germline ends. The CDR3 loop spans 14 amino acids. Drawing the rest from reference TRBV5-1 and TRBJ1-4, the complete variable domain is KAGVTQTPRYLIKTRGQQVTLSCSPISGHRSVSWYQQTPGQGLQFLFEYFSETQRNKGNFPGRFSGRQFSNSRSEMNVSTLELGDSALYLCASSPDTANEKLFFGSGTQLSVL.

The chain couples TRBV28 to TRBJ2-7; 8 positions agree with TRBD1. Unmatched junction bases numbered 20, after V lost 5 bases and J lost 2 bases. The CDR3 is 19 amino acids. Germline CDR1 reads MDHEN; CDR2 reads SYDVKM. The CDR3 DNA reads TGTGCCAGCAGTCGGGGACAGGCGTCGGCCCCTCTCCTGGCCTACGAGCAGTACTTC. This gives the protein CASSRGQASAPLLAYEQYF. The variable domain in full, with the rest retrieved from reference TRBV28 and TRBJ2-7, is DVKVTQSSRYLVKRTGEKVFLECVQDMDHENMFWYRQDPGLGLRLIYFSYDVKMKEKGDIPEGYSVSREKKERFSLILESASTNQTSMYLCASSRGQASAPLLAYEQYFGPGTRLTVT.